The rows below give T cell receptor beta chains drawn from one sample of a study of shared clonotypes between healthy human individuals. The repertoire was sequenced with immunoSEQ multiplex PCR; TCRdb's copy has only in-frame clones and lacks some. The table lists 2 million to 2.5 million clones, 85% to 95% of them singletons. What was sequenced was naive CD4+ T cells from PBMCs. Every receptor here comes from a man between 18 and 35 years old in good health. Some clones in this sample may be carry-over from other donors' samples. CDR3s include the opening cysteine and the closing phenylalanine or tryptophan. The order of the fields is CDR3 DNA, CDR3 protein, clone size, D gene, V gene, J gene. A D gene is named only where the DNA matches it firmly. Clone size, where shown, is once, few, many, or a class for clones that have expanded.

TGCGCCAGCAGTGAGTCGACAGGTGGGAATGAGCAGTTCTTC,CASSESTGGNEQFF,.,.,TRBV10-1,TRBJ2-1
TGCGCCAGCAGACCCGCGGGACCGAACACCGGGGAGCTGTTTTTT,CASRPAGPNTGELFF,.,.,TRBV5-1,TRBJ2-2
TGTGCCAGCAGCCTACTCTACGAGCAGTACTTC,CASSLLYEQYF,.,.,TRBV7-9,TRBJ2-7
TGCGCCAGCAGCCCGGGGGACAGGGATTACGACGAGCAGTACTTC,CASSPGDRDYDEQYF,.,TRBD1,TRBV5-1,TRBJ2-7
TGCGCCAGCAGCTTCGCAGGGGGCTATAGAGAGACCCAGTACTTC,CASSFAGGYRETQYF,.,TRBD1,TRBV5-1,TRBJ2-5
TGTGCCAGCAGTTTACACTCGCCCGTCAACAATGAGCAGTTCTTC,CASSLHSPVNNEQFF,once,.,TRBV28,TRBJ2-1
TGTGCCAGCAGCCCCTCCATAGATACGCAGTATTTT,CASSPSIDTQYF,.,.,TRBV7-2,TRBJ2-3
TGTGCCAGCAGCCCCTCCCGGGGACGCCCGACCTACGAGCAGTACTTC,CASSPSRGRPTYEQYF,.,.,TRBV7-9,TRBJ2-7
TGTGCCAGCACGCAGGCAGGGGCTTACCAGCCCCAGCATTTT,CASTQAGAYQPQHF,once,.,TRBV28,TRBJ1-5
TGTGCCTGGATTGGGGACCTGAACACTGAAGCTTTCTTT,CAWIGDLNTEAFF,few,.,TRBV30,TRBJ1-1
TGTGCCAGCAGTCCAATCCGACTGACAGGGTCATACGAGCAGTACTTC,CASSPIRLTGSYEQYF,.,TRBD1,TRBV28,TRBJ2-7
TGTGCCAGCTCACCGTTAGTGGGCGGGGACTACAATGAGCAGTTCTTC,CASSPLVGGDYNEQFF,.,.,TRBV18,TRBJ2-1
TGTGCCAGTAGTACCCAGACTAGCGGCAATGAGCAGTTCTTC,CASSTQTSGNEQFF,.,TRBD2,TRBV19,TRBJ2-1
TGTGCCAGCAGCTTCAAAGGGACCCACAATGAGCAGTTCTTC,CASSFKGTHNEQFF,.,.,TRBV7-2,TRBJ2-1
TGCGCCAGCAGCTTGAAGACTAGCGGGGAGTCAGGCTTCCACAATGAGCAGTTCTTC,CASSLKTSGESGFHNEQFF,.,TRBD2,TRBV5-1,TRBJ2-1
TGTGCCACCAGCAGAGGCCAGGGGCGGGAGACCCAGTACTTC,CATSRGQGRETQYF,.,.,TRBV15,TRBJ2-5
TGTGCCACCAGCAGAGGGGGATCGGTAGGCCAAGAGACCCAGTACTTC,CATSRGGSVGQETQYF,.,.,TRBV15,TRBJ2-5
TGTGCCAGCAGTGAAGCGGCAGGGGCGTTCGAGCAGTACTTC,CASSEAAGAFEQYF,.,.,TRBV6-1,TRBJ2-7
TGTGCCAGCAGCGTCACCGTAGGGAGCTCCTACGAGCAGTACTTC,CASSVTVGSSYEQYF,.,.,TRBV9,TRBJ2-7
TGTGCCAGCAGCTTAACGGGTGAGCAGTTCTTC,CASSLTGEQFF,few,.,TRBV7-3,TRBJ2-1
TGTGCCAGCAGCTATACGACAGGGGCTAACTATGGCTACACCTTC,CASSYTTGANYGYTF,.,TRBD1,TRBV5-4,TRBJ1-2
TGTGCCATCAAACCTAGCGGGAGAGTTGGTGAGCAGTTCTTC,CAIKPSGRVGEQFF,.,TRBD2,TRBV10-3,TRBJ2-1
TGCGCCAGCAGCCAAAATGACAGGGGAAATCAGCCCCAGCATTTT,CASSQNDRGNQPQHF,once,TRBD1,TRBV4-1,TRBJ1-5
TGTGCCAGCAGCCAAGGATCCCCAGCGGCAGTCTACGAGCAGTACTTC,CASSQGSPAAVYEQYF,.,.,TRBV4-2,TRBJ2-7
TGTGCCAGCAGCTCTCTAGCGGGAGTGTACGAGCAGTACTTC,CASSSLAGVYEQYF,.,TRBD2,TRBV7-9,TRBJ2-7
TGTGCCAGCAGTTACTCCGGGACAGGGGACTACAATGAGCAGTTCTTC,CASSYSGTGDYNEQFF,once,TRBD1,TRBV6-5,TRBJ2-1
TGTGCCAGCAGCTTAGGGCTAGGGAACACTGAAGCTTTCTTT,CASSLGLGNTEAFF,.,.,TRBV11-2,TRBJ1-1
TGTGCCAGTAGTGCCCCGGGTGGAGACTATGGCTACACCTTC,CASSAPGGDYGYTF,.,.,TRBV19,TRBJ1-2
TGTGCCAGCAGCACAGGGCCCGGAAACACCATATATTTT,CASSTGPGNTIYF,few,.,TRBV6-5,TRBJ1-3
TGTGCCAGCAGCCTACTCGGGGGGTCAGAGACCCAGTACTTC,CASSLLGGSETQYF,.,TRBD2,TRBV7-2,TRBJ2-5
TGTGCCAGCAGTATAAACAGGGTGGGGGGCACTGAAGCTTTCTTT,CASSINRVGGTEAFF,.,.,TRBV27,TRBJ1-1
TGTGCCAGCAGCTCCCCCCCCGGCCAGCCTCCTCCGAGGGAGCAGTACTTC,CASSSPPGQPPPREQYF,.,.,TRBV7-2,TRBJ2-7
TGTGCCAGCAGCCCCCCGATGGGGGCGAACACTGAAGCTTTCTTT,CASSPPMGANTEAFF,.,.,TRBV6-5,TRBJ1-1
TGTGCCAGCAGCCCCGTCAGGGGAGGAGTAGAGACCCAGTACTTC,CASSPVRGGVETQYF,.,.,TRBV7-2,TRBJ2-5
TGTGCCAGCAGTACCCAGGACAGGGGAGGCACTGAAGCTTTCTTT,CASSTQDRGGTEAFF,.,TRBD1,TRBV6-5,TRBJ1-1
TGCAGCGTGGACCGGGACAGGGGCCTTCCAATTAACTATGGCTACACCTTC,CSVDRDRGLPINYGYTF,.,TRBD1,TRBV29-1,TRBJ1-2
TGTGCCAGTAGTGGACAGGGTCTGGGGGAGAAACTGTTTTTT,CASSGQGLGEKLFF,.,TRBD1,TRBV19,TRBJ1-4
TGTGCCAGCACCCCCGGGGGAGGCACCGGGGAGCTGTTTTTT,CASTPGGGTGELFF,.,.,TRBV7-3,TRBJ2-2
TGCGCCAGCAGTTTACAGGGGAGGACCGGGGAGCTGTTTTTT,CASSLQGRTGELFF,.,.,TRBV10-1,TRBJ2-2
TGTGCCAGCAGCTTCGGCGGGGCGCAGTATTTT,CASSFGGAQYF,.,.,TRBV11-3,TRBJ2-3
TGCGCCAGCAGACCCCCAGGGGCTGGGTACGAGCAGTACTTC,CASRPPGAGYEQYF,.,.,TRBV5-1,TRBJ2-7